A single T cell receptor beta chain is shown here with its context. Sequencing was performed with immunoSEQ multiplex PCR; in TCRdb, only in-frame clones are kept and a portion is missing. This table has under 40,000 clones, about nine tenths appearing once. Germline CDR1 SGHTA, CDR2 FQGTGA. The CDR3 loop spans 17 amino acids. The V and J ends lost 1 base and 3 bases respectively, with 17 bases between them. The data belong to a study of T cell changes during pregnancy in multiple sclerosis. This material consisted of CD8+ T cells from peripheral blood mononuclear cells, taken after pregnancy. The V gene is TRBV7-3, the J gene TRBJ2-3, with D possibly matching TRBD1 (6 bases). This receptor was obtained from a female donor with multiple sclerosis, enrolled in a pregnancy study. CDR3 sequence (DNA): TGTGCCAGCAGCTTAAATGAGTGGACAGTAGGAACAGATACGCAGTATTTT. As protein: CASSLNEWTVGTDTQYF.